The text below deals with one TCR beta chain. Its antigen is still unknown. This sample is part of a study of T cell repertoires in cytomegalovirus infection. Across the whole study: CMV infection and matching HLA type were both indicated by public TCR beta signatures.

From the reads, TCRdb called clonotypes with MiXCR, one entry per CDR3 protein. Here the sample spans roughly 300,000 distinct CDR3 sequences, around a tenth being singletons. General study points: It was HLA-C-restricted CMV-specific TCR beta clonotypes that dominated the response ex vivo. Cumulative frequency of public TCR beta families picked out carriers of CMV plus the relevant HLA.

This CDR3 contains 8 residues. Deletions cut 5 bases from V and 8 bases from J, with 3 bases between. Germline V gene data show CDR1 as GTSNPN and CDR2 as SVGIG (reference sequence). Sequenced sample: PBMCs. The source of this sequence is a human donor in good health (CMV status not recorded). Some clones in this sample may be carry-over from other donors' samples. This chain connects TRBV30 to TRBJ1-2; D is undetermined. This CDR3 is CAWPGYTF. The CDR3, as DNA: TGTGCCTGGCCGGGCTACACCTTC.